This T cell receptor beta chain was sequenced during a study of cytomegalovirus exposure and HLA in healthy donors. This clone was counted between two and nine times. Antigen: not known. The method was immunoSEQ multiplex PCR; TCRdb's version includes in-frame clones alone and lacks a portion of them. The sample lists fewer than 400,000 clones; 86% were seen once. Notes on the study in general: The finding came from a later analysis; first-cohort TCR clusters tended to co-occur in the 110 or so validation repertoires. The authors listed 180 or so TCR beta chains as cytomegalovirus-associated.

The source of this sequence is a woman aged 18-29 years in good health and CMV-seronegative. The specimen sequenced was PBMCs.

The CDR3, as DNA: TGTGCCAGCAGTGTAAACAGGGGGGTTGAACAAGAGACCCAGTACTTC. This gives the protein CASSVNRGVEQETQYF. The chain is built from TRBV25-1 and TRBJ2-5; TRBD1 agrees at 8 bases. Germline-derived CDR1 and CDR2 are MGHDK and SYGVNS. This CDR3 is built from 16 residues. J gave up 2 bases and V 4 bases, and 9 bases lay outside the gene matches. The variable domain in full, completed from reference TRBV25-1 and TRBJ2-5, reads EADIYQTPRYLVIGTGKKITLECSQTMGHDKMYWYQQDPGMELHLIHYSYGVNSTEKGDLSSESTVSRIRTEHFPLTLESARPSHTSQYLCASSVNRGVEQETQYFGPGTRLLVL.